These 5 T cell receptor beta chains were all obtained from the same sample, sequenced in a study of shared clonotypes between healthy human individuals (dated by TCRdb to 2019 to 2021). For the CD8 naive samples, CD45RO-negative cells were positively selected for CCR7, yielding a CD45RA+CCR7+ population from which TemRA cells were excluded. The library was obtained by the immunoSEQ multiplex PCR assay. Here the immuneACCESS table is served through TCRdb, limited to in-frame sequences with V and J called. Missing clones are a known gap in these copies; in checked studies unresolved V genes cover under half, and the rest lacks a known reason. In all, the sample holds some 2 million clones, and about 95% of those were seen once. Roughly 1.1% of the sample comes from the top ten. Sequenced sample: naive CD8+ T cells sorted from blood. This specimen's cell subset or site label, interpreted: CD45RA+CCR7+. Source of these receptors: a man aged 18 to 35 in good health.

Concerning this clone: Other DNA sequences in the sample encode the same CDR3. This chain joins TRBV27 and TRBJ2-1, with TRBD1 matching 8 bases. The J segment lost 5 bases and the V segment lost 2 bases, leaving 2 bases of the junction unmatched. The CDR3 has 14 residues. Germline V gene data show CDR1 as MNHEY and CDR2 as SMNVEV (reference sequence). CDR3 residues: CASSLGTGHNEQFF. The CDR3 DNA follows: TGTGCCAGCAGTTTAGGGACAGGTCACAATGAGCAGTTCTTC.

This clone came up once. The chain employs TRBV5-6 and TRBJ2-5; D remains unclear. The J call may be faulty, since TRBJ2-7 better matches the DNA end. CDR3 length: 14 amino acids. CDR1 and CDR2 from the germline V gene are SGHDT and YYEEEE. The CDR3 DNA is TGTGCCAGCAGCTTAATAAGGAGCTCCTACGAGCAGTACTTC. Translated: CASSLIRSSYEQYF.

The J gene is TRBJ1-1, the V gene TRBV14; the D is unclear. The CDR3 is made up of 14 amino acids. The ends were cut back, 2 bases at V and 1 base at J, with 8 bases in the middle. Germline V lookup: CDR1 SGHDN, CDR2 FVKESK. Here the CDR3 reads CASSQWGGNTEAFF. As DNA, the CDR3 is TGTGCCAGCAGCCAATGGGGAGGGAACACTGAAGCTTTCTTT.

The V call is TRBV15, the J call TRBJ2-7, with D possibly called TRBD1 or TRBD2 (5 bases each). CDR1 is LNHNV and CDR2 is YYDKDF in the germline V gene (reference sequence). Between the trimmed V and J ends, which lost 0 bases and 0 bases, there was a span of 12 bases. The CDR3 has 16 residues. CDR3 DNA sequence: TGTGCCACCAGCAGAGAACGAGGGGACCACTCCTACGAGCAGTACTTC. It codes for CATSRERGDHSYEQYF.

The CDR3 nucleotides read TGCGCCAGCAGCCAAGAGGTCCGGGGAGAACGTGAAAAACTGTTTTTT. It translates to CASSQEVRGEREKLFF. The chain employs TRBV4-1 and TRBJ1-4; D unclear. V was clipped by 0 bases and J by 7 bases, with 15 bases between them. This CDR3 contains 16 residues. CDR1 and CDR2 (germline): MGHRA, YSYEKL.